This record concerns one T cell receptor (beta chain) sequence. Its target is not known. The length of the CDR3 is 14 residues. Germline CDR1 reads MDHEN; CDR2 reads SYDVKM. The ends lost 3 bases at V and 5 bases at J; junction bases unmatched: 4. The PCR used 60 Vbeta and 13 Jbeta primers. Sequencing was performed with immunoSEQ multiplex PCR; in TCRdb, only in-frame clones are kept and a portion is missing. The sample comprises tens of thousands of clones, approximately 60% of which are singletons, and around a fifth rests with the top ten. This sample stems from a study of cytomegalovirus exposure and HLA in healthy donors. Study details: There were fewer than 500 genotyped donors. Of these, roughly 80% fell in the genetic ancestry cluster associated with self-reported Caucasian donors. Findings and limits, study-wide: Being productive about 87% or about 30% of the time was typical of most TCR beta V segments in an earlier analysis.

The chain carries TRBV28 and TRBJ1-2; 9 positions match TRBD1. This sequence originates from a woman in her forties or fifties in good health and CMV-seropositive. The sequencing input was PBMCs. CDR3 amino acids: CASSFTGGRYGYTF. As DNA, the CDR3 is TGTGCCAGCAGTTTCACAGGGGGCCGATATGGCTACACCTTC.